This T cell receptor (beta chain) is from a study of T cells after yellow fever vaccination. Study overall: SMART-Seq v4 Ultra Low Input handled preparation of low-cell-number fractions.

There are many counts of this clonotype. Its antigen is unknown. The TCR cDNA carried a universal primer site and UMIs from 5'RACE template switching. One entry per CDR3 protein, called by TCRdb with MiXCR from the 5' RACE reads. The table lists some 350,000 distinct CDR3 sequences, 11% of them singletons. This CDR3 region has 16 residues. V trimming: 4 bases; J trimming: 4 bases; junction bases outside the gene matches: 9. Germline loops: CDR1 SGHTA, CDR2 FQGNSA. Broader study findings: It was a small share of clonotypes that appeared in both CD4 and CD8 compartments.

The sequence derives from a man younger than 30 who received the YFV17D yellow fever vaccine. The rearrangement links TRBV7-2 to TRBJ1-1; 10 bases are shared with TRBD1. The sample here was PBMCs, taken on the day of the first yellow fever vaccination. CDR3 nucleotides: TGTGCCAGCAGCTCCCCTCGACAGGGGGCTTCCACTGAAGCTTTCTTT. It encodes CASSSPRQGASTEAFF.